The text below deals with one T cell receptor beta chain. For the second PCR, which ran for about 6 to 11 cycles, a sample-barcoded 5' primer and a J-beta primer mix were used. MiXCR, applied by TCRdb to the 5' RACE reads, yields one record per CDR3 protein. The sample yields 700,000 to 950,000 distinct CDR3 sequences, roughly 64% seen once. This specimen comes from a study of blood T cells in healthy people across ages. The length of the CDR3 is 16 residues. The germline V gene encodes CDR1 SGHTA and CDR2 FQGNSA. The V and J ends lost 6 bases and 4 bases, in that order; junction bases with no gene match: 8.

The receptor was derived from a man aged 25-40 years in good health. The sample was blood. The gene calls are TRBV7-2 and TRBJ2-6; 8 bases are shared with TRBD1. This CDR3 is CASRRDRGSGANVLTF. The CDR3 region has the DNA TGTGCCAGCAGACGAGACAGGGGTTCAGGGGCCAACGTCCTGACTTTC.